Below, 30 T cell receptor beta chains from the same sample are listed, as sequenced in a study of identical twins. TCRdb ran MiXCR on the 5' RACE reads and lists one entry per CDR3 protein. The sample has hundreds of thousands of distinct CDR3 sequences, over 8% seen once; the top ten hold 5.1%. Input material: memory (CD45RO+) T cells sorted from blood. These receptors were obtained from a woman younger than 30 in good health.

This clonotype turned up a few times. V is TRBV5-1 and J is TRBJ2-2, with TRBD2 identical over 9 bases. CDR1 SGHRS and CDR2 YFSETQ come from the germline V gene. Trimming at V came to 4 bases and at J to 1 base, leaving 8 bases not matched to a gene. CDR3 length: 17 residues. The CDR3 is CASSPSLTSGNTGELFF. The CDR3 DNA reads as TGCGCCAGCAGCCCGAGCCTGACTAGCGGGAACACCGGGGAGCTGTTTTTT.

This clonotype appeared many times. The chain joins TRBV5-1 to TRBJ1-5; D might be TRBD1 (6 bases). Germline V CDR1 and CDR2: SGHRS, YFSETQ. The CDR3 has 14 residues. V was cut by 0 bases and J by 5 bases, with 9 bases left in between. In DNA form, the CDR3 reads TGCGCCAGCAGCTTGGGGGGGGCTGATCAGCCCCAGCATTTT. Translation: CASSLGGADQPQHF.

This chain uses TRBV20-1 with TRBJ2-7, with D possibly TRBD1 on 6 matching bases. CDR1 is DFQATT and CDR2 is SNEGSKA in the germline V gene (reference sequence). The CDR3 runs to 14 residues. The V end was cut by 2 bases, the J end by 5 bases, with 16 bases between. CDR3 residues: CSARRSGRGHEQYF. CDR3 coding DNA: TGCAGTGCTAGACGTTCAGGCAGGGGCCACGAGCAGTACTTC.

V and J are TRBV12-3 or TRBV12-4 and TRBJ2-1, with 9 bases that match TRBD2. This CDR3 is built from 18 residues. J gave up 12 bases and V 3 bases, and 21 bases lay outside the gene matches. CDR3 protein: CASSFGRFGASGAPGQFF. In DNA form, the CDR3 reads TGTGCCAGCAGTTTTGGTAGATTTGGGGCTAGCGGGGCCCCCGGGCAGTTCTTC.

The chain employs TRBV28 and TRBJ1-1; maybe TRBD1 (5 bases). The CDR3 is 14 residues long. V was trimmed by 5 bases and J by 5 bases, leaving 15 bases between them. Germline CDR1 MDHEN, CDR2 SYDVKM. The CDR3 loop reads CASSDRSRVTEAFF. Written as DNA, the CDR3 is TGTGCCAGCAGTGACCGATCCAGGGTGACTGAAGCTTTCTTT.

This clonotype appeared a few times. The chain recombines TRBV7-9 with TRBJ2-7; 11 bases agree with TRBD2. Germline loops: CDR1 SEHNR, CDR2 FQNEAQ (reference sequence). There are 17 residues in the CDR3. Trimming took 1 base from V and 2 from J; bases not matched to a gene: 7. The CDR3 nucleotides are TGTGCCAGCAGCTTAGGTAGCGGGGGGGTTGACGCCTACGAGCAGTACTTC. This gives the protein CASSLGSGGVDAYEQYF.

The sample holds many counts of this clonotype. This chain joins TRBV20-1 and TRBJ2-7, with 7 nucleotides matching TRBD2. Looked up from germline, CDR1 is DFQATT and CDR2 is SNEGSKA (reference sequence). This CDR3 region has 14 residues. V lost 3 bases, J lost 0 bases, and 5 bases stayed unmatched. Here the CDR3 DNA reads TGCAGTGCTAGCCGGGACTACAGCTCCTACGAGCAGTACTTC. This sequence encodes CSASRDYSSYEQYF.

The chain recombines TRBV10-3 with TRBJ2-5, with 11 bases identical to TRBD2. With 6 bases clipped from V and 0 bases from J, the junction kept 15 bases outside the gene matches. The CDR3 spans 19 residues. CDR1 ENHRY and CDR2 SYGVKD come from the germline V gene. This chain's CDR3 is CAISPAGTSGIKHQETQYF. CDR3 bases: TGTGCCATCAGCCCGGCCGGGACTAGCGGCATCAAACACCAAGAGACCCAGTACTTC.

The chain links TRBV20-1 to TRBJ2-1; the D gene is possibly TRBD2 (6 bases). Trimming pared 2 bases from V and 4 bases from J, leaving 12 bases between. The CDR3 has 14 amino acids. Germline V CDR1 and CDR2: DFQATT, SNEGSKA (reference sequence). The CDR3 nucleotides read TGCAGTGCTAGACGGGCTAGCGATTACAATGAGCAGTTCTTC. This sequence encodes CSARRASDYNEQFF.

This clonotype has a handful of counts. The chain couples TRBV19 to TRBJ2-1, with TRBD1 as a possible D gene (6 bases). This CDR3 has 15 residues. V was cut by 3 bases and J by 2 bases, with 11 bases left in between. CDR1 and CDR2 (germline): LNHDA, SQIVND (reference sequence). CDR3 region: CASSIGQPTYNEQFF. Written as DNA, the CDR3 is TGTGCCAGTAGTATCGGACAGCCTACCTACAATGAGCAGTTCTTC.

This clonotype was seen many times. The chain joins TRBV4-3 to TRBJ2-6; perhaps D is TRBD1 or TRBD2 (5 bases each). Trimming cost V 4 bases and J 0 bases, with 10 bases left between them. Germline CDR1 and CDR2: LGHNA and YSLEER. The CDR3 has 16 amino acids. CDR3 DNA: TGCGCCAGCAGCCCGGCAGGGAGCTCTGGGGCCAACGTCCTGACTTTC. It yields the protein CASSPAGSSGANVLTF.

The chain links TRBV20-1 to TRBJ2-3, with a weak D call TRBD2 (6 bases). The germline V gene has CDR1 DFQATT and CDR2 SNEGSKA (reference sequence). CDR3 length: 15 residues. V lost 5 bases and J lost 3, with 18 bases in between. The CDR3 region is CSAHLPGSGTDTQYF. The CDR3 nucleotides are TGCAGTGCTCACCTGCCCGGGAGTGGGACAGATACGCAGTATTTT.

The CDR3 DNA follows: TGTGCCAGCTCACCAACTCAAGAGACCCAGTACTTC. Translating it yields CASSPTQETQYF. V and J are TRBV18 and TRBJ2-5; D is uncertain. Trimming shortened V by 2 bases and J by 2 bases, and 3 bases separated the two germline ends. The CDR3 runs 12 residues. In germline, CDR1 is KGHSH, CDR2 LQKENI.

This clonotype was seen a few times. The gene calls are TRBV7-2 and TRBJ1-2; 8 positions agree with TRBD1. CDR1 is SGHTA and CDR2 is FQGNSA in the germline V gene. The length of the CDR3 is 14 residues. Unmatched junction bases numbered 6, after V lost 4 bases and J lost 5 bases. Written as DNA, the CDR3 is TGTGCCAGCAGCTGGGACAGGATCGGGTATGGCTACACCTTC. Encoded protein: CASSWDRIGYGYTF.

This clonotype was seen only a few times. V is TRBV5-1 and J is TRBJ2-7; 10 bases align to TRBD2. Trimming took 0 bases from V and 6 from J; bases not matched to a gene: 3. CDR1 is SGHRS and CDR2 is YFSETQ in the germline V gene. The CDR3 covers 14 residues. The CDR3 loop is CASSLVSSGSEQYF. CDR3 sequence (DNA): TGCGCCAGCAGCTTGGTTTCTAGCGGGAGCGAGCAGTACTTC. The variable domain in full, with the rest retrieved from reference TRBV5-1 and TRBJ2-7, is KAGVTQTPRYLIKTRGQQVTLSCSPISGHRSVSWYQQTPGQGLQFLFEYFSETQRNKGNFPGRFSGRQFSNSRSEMNVSTLELGDSALYLCASSLVSSGSEQYFGPGTRLTVT.

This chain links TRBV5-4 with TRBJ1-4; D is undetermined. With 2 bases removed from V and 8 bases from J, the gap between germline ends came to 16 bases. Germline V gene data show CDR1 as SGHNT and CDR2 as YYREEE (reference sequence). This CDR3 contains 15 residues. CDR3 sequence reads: CASSLKDGRGEKLFF. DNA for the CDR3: TGTGCCAGCAGCTTAAAGGACGGCCGTGGCGAAAAACTGTTTTTT.

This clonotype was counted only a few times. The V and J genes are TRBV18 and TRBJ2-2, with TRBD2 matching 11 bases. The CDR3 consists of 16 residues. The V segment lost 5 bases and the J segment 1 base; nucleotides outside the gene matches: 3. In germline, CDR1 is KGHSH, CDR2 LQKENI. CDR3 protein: CASSYGLAGNTGELFF. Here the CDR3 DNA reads TGTGCCAGCTCATACGGACTAGCGGGGAACACCGGGGAGCTGTTTTTT.

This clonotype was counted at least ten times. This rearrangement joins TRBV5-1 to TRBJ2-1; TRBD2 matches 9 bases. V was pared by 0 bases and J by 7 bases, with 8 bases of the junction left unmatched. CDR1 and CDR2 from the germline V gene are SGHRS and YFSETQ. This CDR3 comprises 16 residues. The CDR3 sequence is CASSLGSGSVRNEQFF. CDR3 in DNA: TGCGCCAGCAGCTTGGGTAGCGGGAGTGTGAGAAATGAGCAGTTCTTC.

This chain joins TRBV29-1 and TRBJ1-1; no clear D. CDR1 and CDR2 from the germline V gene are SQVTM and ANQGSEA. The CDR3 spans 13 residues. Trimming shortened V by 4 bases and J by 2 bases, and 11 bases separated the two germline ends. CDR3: CSVAQQVNTEAFF. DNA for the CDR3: TGCAGCGTTGCCCAGCAGGTAAACACTGAAGCTTTCTTT.

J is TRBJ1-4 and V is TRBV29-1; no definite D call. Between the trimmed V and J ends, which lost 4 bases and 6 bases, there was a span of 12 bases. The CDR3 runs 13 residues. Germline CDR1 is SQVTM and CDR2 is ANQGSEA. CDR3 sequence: CSVGAAGHEKLFF. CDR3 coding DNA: TGCAGCGTTGGCGCAGCGGGCCATGAAAAACTGTTTTTT.

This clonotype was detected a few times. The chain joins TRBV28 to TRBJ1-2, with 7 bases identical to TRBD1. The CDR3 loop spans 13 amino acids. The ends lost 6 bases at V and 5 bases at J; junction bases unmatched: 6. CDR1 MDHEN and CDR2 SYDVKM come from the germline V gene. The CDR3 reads CASSGQVLYGYTF. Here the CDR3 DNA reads TGTGCCAGCAGCGGACAGGTACTGTATGGCTACACCTTC.

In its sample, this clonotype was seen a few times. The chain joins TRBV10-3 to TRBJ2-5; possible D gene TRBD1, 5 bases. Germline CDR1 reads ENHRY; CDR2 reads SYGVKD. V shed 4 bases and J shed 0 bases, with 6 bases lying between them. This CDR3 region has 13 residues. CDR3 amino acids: CAISGGDQETQYF. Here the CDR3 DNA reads TGTGCCATCAGTGGGGGCGACCAAGAGACCCAGTACTTC.

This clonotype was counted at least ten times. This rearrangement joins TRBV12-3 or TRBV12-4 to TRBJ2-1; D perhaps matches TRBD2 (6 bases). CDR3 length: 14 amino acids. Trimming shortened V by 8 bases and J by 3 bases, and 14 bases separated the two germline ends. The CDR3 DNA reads TGTGCCAGCGAGCCGGGACTTATCTACAATGAGCAGTTCTTC. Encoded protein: CASEPGLIYNEQFF.

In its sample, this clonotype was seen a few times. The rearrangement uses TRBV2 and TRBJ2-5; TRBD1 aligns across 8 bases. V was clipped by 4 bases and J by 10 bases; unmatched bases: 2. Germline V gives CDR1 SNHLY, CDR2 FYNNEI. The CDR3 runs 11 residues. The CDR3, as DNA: TGTGCCAGCAGTGGGACAGGGCACCAGTACTTC. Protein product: CASSGTGHQYF.

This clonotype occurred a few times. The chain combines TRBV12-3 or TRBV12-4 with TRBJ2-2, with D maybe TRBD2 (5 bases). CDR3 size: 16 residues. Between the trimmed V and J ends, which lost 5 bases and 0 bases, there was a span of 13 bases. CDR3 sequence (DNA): TGTGCCAGCAGTCCATCAGCGGTCACGAACACCGGGGAGCTGTTTTTT. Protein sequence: CASSPSAVTNTGELFF.

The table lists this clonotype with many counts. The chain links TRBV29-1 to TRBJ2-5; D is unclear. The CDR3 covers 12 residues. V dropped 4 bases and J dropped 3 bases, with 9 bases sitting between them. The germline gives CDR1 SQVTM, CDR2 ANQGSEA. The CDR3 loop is CSVGGGEETQYF. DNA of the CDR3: TGCAGCGTTGGGGGTGGGGAAGAGACCCAGTACTTC.

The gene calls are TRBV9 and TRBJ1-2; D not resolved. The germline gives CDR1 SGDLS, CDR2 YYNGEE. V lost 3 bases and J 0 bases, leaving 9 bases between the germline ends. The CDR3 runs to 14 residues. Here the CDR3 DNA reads TGTGCCAGCAGCGCCCAGGAATCTAACTATGGCTACACCTTC. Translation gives CASSAQESNYGYTF.

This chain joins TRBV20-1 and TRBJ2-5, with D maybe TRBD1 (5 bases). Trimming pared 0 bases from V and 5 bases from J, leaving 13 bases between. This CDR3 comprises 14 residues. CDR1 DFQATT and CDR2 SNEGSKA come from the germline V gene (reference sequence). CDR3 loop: CSARDRTKGETQYF. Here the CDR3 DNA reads TGCAGTGCTAGAGACCGGACCAAGGGGGAGACCCAGTACTTC.

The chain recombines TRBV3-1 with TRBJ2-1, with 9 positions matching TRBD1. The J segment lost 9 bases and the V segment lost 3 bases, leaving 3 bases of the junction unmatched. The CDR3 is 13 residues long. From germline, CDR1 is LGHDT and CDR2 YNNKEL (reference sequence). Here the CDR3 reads CASSQGQGTEQFF. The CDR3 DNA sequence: TGTGCCAGCAGCCAGGGACAGGGAACTGAGCAGTTCTTC.

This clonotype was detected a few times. CDR3 in amino acids: CASSLGGGRVVDTQYF. The DNA for the CDR3 is TGTGCCAGCAGCTTAGGAGGCGGGAGAGTCGTAGATACGCAGTATTTT. This chain uses TRBV7-2 with TRBJ2-3; 7 bases match TRBD2. This CDR3 contains 16 residues. V gave up 1 base and J gave up 5 bases; unmatched junction bases: 9. The germline CDR1 and CDR2 sequences are SGHTA and FQGNSA. Based on the CDR3 plus reference TRBV7-2 and TRBJ2-3, the full variable domain is GAGVSQSPSNKVTEKGKDVELRCDPISGHTALYWYRQSLGQGLEFLIYFQGNSAPDKSGLPSDRFSAERTGGSVSTLTIQRTQQEDSAVYLCASSLGGGRVVDTQYFGPGTRLTVL.